This T cell receptor beta chain emerged from a study of T cells in Graves' hyperthyroidism and ophthalmopathy (dated by TCRdb to about 2019). The study in broad terms: Peripheral blood samples were taken at initial diagnosis, before any treatment was given. TCR V-J signatures able to tell the groups apart were searched for in a discovery cohort of 90 to 100 patients, of whom about 40 had Graves' ophthalmopathy and 57 had stable Graves' hyperthyroidism. The paper describes TCR Vbeta CDR3 sequencing of about 140 peripheral blood samples, made up of roughly 45 ophthalmopathy patients, around 73 hyperthyroidism patients and about 17 progressor patients. In over five Graves' hyperthyroidism patients, the study also compared T-cell repertoires from thyroid tissue with T-cell repertoires from blood. The 100 discovery patients were divided at random into training and test sets in a 7:3 ratio. Prospective prediction of ophthalmopathy was tested in an independent validation cohort of approximately 18 hyperthyroidism patients and some 17 patients who later progressed to ophthalmopathy. After sampling, hyperthyroidism patients received methimazole starting at 30 mg daily, and ophthalmopathy patients received high-dose intravenous methylprednisolone.

Hyperthyroidism patients were aged 18 to 65 years and newly diagnosed, with disease duration of less than 2 months. The study excluded patients with uncontrolled infections, other autoimmune diseases, pregnancy or lactation. Clinical symptoms, serum thyroxine and TRAb, thyroid ultrasound, and orbital computed tomography formed the basis for the diagnoses. Blood from progressor patients was drawn when they were first diagnosed with hyperthyroidism, before any ophthalmopathy symptoms appeared. PBMCs were isolated from 7.5 to 10 ml of fresh peripheral blood by Ficoll-Paque density gradient centrifugation. Progressor patients were defined as those initially diagnosed with Graves' hyperthyroidism in whom ophthalmopathy developed during follow-up. Trizol reagent was used to extract total RNA, and RNA quality was then checked on an Agilent 2100 Bioanalyzer. This clonotype turned up a few times. Its specific antigen is unknown. One base away there is no much larger clone; base qualities are not given.

TCR beta CDR3 regions were amplified from RNA transcripts. The first round of RT-PCR for the TCR CDR3 was performed with the HTBI primer set and the Qiagen OneStep RT-PCR kit. The libraries were constructed in a second round of multiplex PCR and then size-selected and purified. Paired-end sequencing of the libraries was performed with 100 bp reads on an Illumina HiSeq2000. Concerning the study's data processing: Raw data were processed with SOAPnuke, discarding reads with adapters, uncalled bases, mean Phred below 15, or no exact constant-primer or identifier match. COPE v1.2.5 was used to merge high-quality paired reads, and clonotypes were defined as unique nucleotide sequences. MiTCR v1.1 was used to align clonotypes to the IMGT TRBV, TRBD and TRBJ reference segments. The analysis included only V-J combinations with a frequency above 0.0001, which together covered approximately 99% of the repertoires. The TCS score was defined as F50 (clonal expansion) divided by E x V (chaos), with BLOSUM62-based TCRdist calculated between CDR3 peptides within each V-J. Welch's t-statistics and random forest reduced 450 to 600 V-J features to around 14, which were used in a naive Bayes classifier (R e1071). TCRdb trimmed public reads at Q25 via fastp, called clones via MiXCR and kept in-frame beta chains. Identical CDR3 protein sequences are pooled into one entry, listed with their most common genes and DNA. TCRdb, not the authors, supplied the V and J calls. The sample yields under 450,000 distinct CDR3 sequences; roughly 13% were counted once. Together, the top ten hold roughly 20% of the sample.

A distance of 14 bases separates the germline ends of V and J, which lose 5 bases and 12 bases respectively. Taken from the germline V gene, the CDR1 and CDR2 loops are SGHVS and FNYEAQ. From cysteine to phenylalanine, the CDR3 is 13 amino acids long. The entry retains the CDR3 DNA only, 39 bases that are in frame from base 1. The full study reports these points: A model built on a 13 V-J signature distinguished ophthalmopathy from stable hyperthyroidism, reaching around 88% sensitivity and under 84% specificity in cross-validation and 80%/75% in testing. Blood samples also contained most of the expanded thyroid clonotypes (frequency above 0.001), which suggests that blood repertoires may reflect thyroid immune responses. Sample size was not statistically predetermined, and blinding of investigators to group allocation was not performed. In validation, the model predicted progression to ophthalmopathy with 65% to 71% sensitivity and less than 80% specificity, a median of about 6 months before onset.

The source of this sequence is a young man with Graves' hyperthyroidism that later progressed to Graves' ophthalmopathy. This receptor chain uses TRBV7-6 and TRBJ1-6; the D gene is possibly TRBD1, with 6 bases matching. Sequences were obtained from blood. The encoded CDR3 is CASSRGQQRPLHF. The sequenced DNA is TGTGCCAGCAGCCGAGGACAGCAAAGACCCCTCCACTTT.